Shown below are 19 T cell receptor beta chains from a single sample sequenced in a study of blood T cells in healthy people across ages. For the second PCR, which ran for about 6 to 11 cycles, a sample-barcoded 5' primer and a J-beta primer mix were used. TCRdb passed the 5' RACE reads through MiXCR, listing each CDR3 protein once. The sample shows 550,000 to 650,000 distinct CDR3 sequences, approximately 26% of them seen only once. These records were also assigned to another study, of T cells of mothers and their children.

The sequenced sample was blood. These receptors were taken from a boy aged 2 to 9 in good health.

CDR3 amino acids: CASSDPRGSYEQYF. The CDR3 DNA sequence: TGTGCCAGCAGTGATCCCAGAGGCTCCTACGAGCAGTACTTC. The chain is built from TRBV25-1 and TRBJ2-7; D not certain. The CDR3 covers 14 residues. Germline lookup yields CDR1 MGHDK and CDR2 SYGVNS. V shed 3 bases and J shed 0 bases, with 9 bases lying between them.

J is TRBJ2-6 and V is TRBV7-2; D gene ambiguous. Germline V gene lookup returns CDR1 SGHTA and CDR2 FQGNSA. Trimming left V 2 bases short and J 1 base short, with 12 bases between. CDR3 length: 17 residues. DNA for the CDR3: TGTGCCAGCAGCTTATTTGTGCGGCCATCTGGGGCCAACGTCCTGACTTTC. Translating gives CASSLFVRPSGANVLTF.

The sample holds a few counts of this clonotype. The rearrangement joins TRBV4-1 to TRBJ2-1, with D uncertain. The CDR3 loop spans 13 amino acids. Trimming cost V 6 bases and J 6 bases, with 12 bases left between them. Germline V CDR1 and CDR2: MGHRA, YSYEKL. CDR3 in amino acids: CASSHIGGNEQFF. CDR3 bases: TGCGCCAGCAGTCATATAGGCGGCAATGAGCAGTTCTTC.

The chain employs TRBV2 and TRBJ1-1; 10 nucleotides align to TRBD1. The length of the CDR3 is 13 residues. Germline assignment: CDR1 SNHLY and CDR2 FYNNEI. V was pared by 6 bases and J by 8 bases, with 6 bases of the junction left unmatched. In DNA, the CDR3 is TGTGCCAGCAGCCCGACAGGGGGCCTAGAAGCTTTCTTT. Its translation: CASSPTGGLEAFF. Full variable domain (outside the CDR3, taken from reference TRBV2 and TRBJ1-1): EPEVTQTPSHQVTQMGQEVILRCVPISNHLYFYWYRQILGQKVEFLVSFYNNEISEKSEIFDDQFSVERPDGSNFTLKIRSTKLEDSAMYFCASSPTGGLEAFFGQGTRLTVV.

This chain links TRBV20-1 with TRBJ1-4; a possible D gene is TRBD1 (5 bases). V lost 3 bases and J lost 8, with 10 bases in between. The germline V gene encodes CDR1 DFQATT and CDR2 SNEGSKA (reference sequence). The CDR3 covers 12 residues. CDR3 sequence: CSARHRGEKLFF. CDR3 coding DNA: TGCAGTGCTAGGCACCGGGGCGAAAAACTGTTTTTT.

The chain uses TRBV5-1 and TRBJ2-1; 9 nucleotides agree with TRBD1. J gave up 1 base and V 3 bases, and 5 bases lay outside the gene matches. The CDR3 consists of 16 residues. In germline, CDR1 is SGHRS, CDR2 YFSETQ. In DNA form, the CDR3 reads TGCGCCAGCAGCTACCGACAGGGGGGATCCTACAATGAGCAGTTCTTC. This encodes CASSYRQGGSYNEQFF.

This clonotype was seen many times. The chain uses TRBV7-6 and TRBJ2-3; possible D gene TRBD2, 5 bases. Trimming took 0 bases from V and 2 from J, leaving 9 bases between them. This CDR3 is 15 amino acids long. The germline V gene has CDR1 SGHVS and CDR2 FNYEAQ. The CDR3 sequence is CASSLAGATTDTQYF. The CDR3 nucleotides are TGTGCCAGCAGCTTAGCGGGAGCAACCACAGATACGCAGTATTTT.

The V and J genes are TRBV6-5 and TRBJ1-2; TRBD1 matches at 7 bases. CDR3 length: 14 residues. V gave up 7 bases and J gave up 6 bases; unmatched junction bases: 11. Per germline, CDR1 MNHEY and CDR2 SVGAGI. In DNA form, the CDR3 reads TGTGCCAGCAACCAATTCGACAGGGATGATGGCTACACCTTC. Translated: CASNQFDRDDGYTF.

V gene TRBV5-5 combines with J gene TRBJ1-1; weak D call: TRBD1 (5 bases). CDR1 and CDR2 (germline): SGHKS, YYEKEE (reference sequence). The CDR3 consists of 16 residues. Trimming pared 0 bases from V and 6 bases from J, leaving 18 bases between. DNA of the CDR3: TGTGCCAGCAGCTTGGGATATGGGGGAATGCATCCTGAAGCTTTCTTT. Translation: CASSLGYGGMHPEAFF.

In the case of this clonotype: No conserved phenylalanine or tryptophan ends this CDR3, so it is likely a read error. This sequence joins TRBV7-2 and TRBJ2-1, with 13 bases lining up with TRBD2. The CDR3 consists of 17 residues. Germline loops: CDR1 SGHTA, CDR2 FQGNSA. Trimming removed 2 bases from V and 7 bases from J; junction bases left unmatched: 8. The CDR3 bases are TGTGCCAGCAGCTTACGAGCCGGGACTAGCGGGACGAATGAGCAGTTCTCC. It is translated as CASSLRAGTSGTNEQFS.

This clonotype was observed a single time. The chain joins TRBV9 to TRBJ2-7; weak D call: TRBD1 (6 bases). CDR1 is SGDLS and CDR2 is YYNGEE in the germline V gene. V lost 10 bases and J 3 bases, leaving 17 bases between the germline ends. The CDR3 sequence is 13 residues long. The CDR3 sequence: CADHRARRYEQYF. DNA for the CDR3: TGTGCCGACCACAGGGCAAGGCGCTACGAGCAGTACTTC. The whole variable domain, remainder taken from reference TRBV9 and TRBJ2-7, is DSGVTQTPKHLITATGQRVTLRCSPRSGDLSVYWYQQSLDQGLQFLIQYYNGEERAKGNILERFSAQQFPDLHSELNLSSLELGDSALYFCADHRARRYEQYFGPGTRLTVT.

This clonotype was detected a few times. CDR3 bases: TGTGCCAGCAGTTACCGACAGGGGGGGGCCTACGAGCAGTACTTC. Residues: CASSYRQGGAYEQYF. The gene calls are TRBV27 and TRBJ2-7; 9 bases are a match to TRBD1. The CDR3 is 15 residues long. Losses at the gene ends were 4 bases for V and 2 bases for J; bases not matched to a gene: 6. Germline V gene sequence: CDR1 MNHEY, CDR2 SMNVEV (reference sequence).

The J gene is TRBJ2-3, the V gene TRBV12-3 or TRBV12-4; no reliable D call. The length of the CDR3 is 13 residues. V shed 5 bases and J shed 2 bases, with 8 bases lying between them. CDR3 in amino acids: CASSQEHTDTQYF. The DNA of the CDR3 is TGTGCCAGCAGTCAGGAACACACAGATACGCAGTATTTT.

This clonotype came up a few times. The chain joins TRBV7-2 to TRBJ2-3; TRBD2 is a possible D gene (6 bases). Germline V gene data show CDR1 as SGHTA and CDR2 as FQGNSA. CDR3 size: 13 residues. Deletions cut 5 bases from V and 2 bases from J, with 8 bases between. CDR3 protein: CASSGDFTDTQYF. The CDR3 region has the DNA TGTGCCAGCAGCGGGGACTTCACAGATACGCAGTATTTT.

This clonotype was seen at least ten times. This chain uses TRBV29-1 with TRBJ1-1; tentatively, D is TRBD1 (6 bases). The germline V gene encodes CDR1 SQVTM and CDR2 ANQGSEA. V was cut by 3 bases and J by 4 bases, with 15 bases left in between. The CDR3 contains 14 residues. The CDR3 region has the DNA TGCAGCGTTGAGGCAGGGGAGGTGAGCACTGAAGCTTTCTTT. Translated: CSVEAGEVSTEAFF.

This chain connects TRBV12-3 or TRBV12-4 to TRBJ2-7; 7 bases map to TRBD1. The CDR3 is made up of 15 amino acids. The ends lost 5 bases at V and 0 bases at J; junction bases unmatched: 7. DNA for the CDR3: TGTGCCAGCAGTCACGGACAGGTGAGCTCCTACGAGCAGTACTTC. Residues: CASSHGQVSSYEQYF.

The rearrangement links TRBV18 to TRBJ2-7, with 10 positions matching TRBD1. Germline assignment: CDR1 KGHSH and CDR2 LQKENI. The CDR3 is 15 residues long. Trimming cost V 2 bases and J 3 bases; bases outside gene matches: 4. Written as DNA, the CDR3 is TGTGCCAGCTCACCAACCGGGACAGGGGTCTACGAGCAGTACTTC. It encodes CASSPTGTGVYEQYF.

There are many counts of this clonotype. V usage is TRBV3-1 and J usage is TRBJ1-1, with D maybe TRBD1 (6 bases). The CDR3 is 15 amino acids. Trimming pared 4 bases from V and 1 base from J, leaving 13 bases between. Germline V gene sequence: CDR1 LGHDT, CDR2 YNNKEL (reference sequence). CDR3 residues: CASSLNRASNTEAFF. The DNA of the CDR3 is TGTGCCAGCAGCCTGAACAGGGCGTCGAACACTGAAGCTTTCTTT.

The rearrangement joins TRBV29-1 to TRBJ2-3; D is uncertain. The germline V gene encodes CDR1 SQVTM and CDR2 ANQGSEA. V lost 7 bases, J lost 6 bases, and 11 bases lay in between. This CDR3 is 11 amino acids long. CDR3 in DNA: TGCAGCGGGAAGTCTGGGGATACGCAGTATTTT. It yields the protein CSGKSGDTQYF.